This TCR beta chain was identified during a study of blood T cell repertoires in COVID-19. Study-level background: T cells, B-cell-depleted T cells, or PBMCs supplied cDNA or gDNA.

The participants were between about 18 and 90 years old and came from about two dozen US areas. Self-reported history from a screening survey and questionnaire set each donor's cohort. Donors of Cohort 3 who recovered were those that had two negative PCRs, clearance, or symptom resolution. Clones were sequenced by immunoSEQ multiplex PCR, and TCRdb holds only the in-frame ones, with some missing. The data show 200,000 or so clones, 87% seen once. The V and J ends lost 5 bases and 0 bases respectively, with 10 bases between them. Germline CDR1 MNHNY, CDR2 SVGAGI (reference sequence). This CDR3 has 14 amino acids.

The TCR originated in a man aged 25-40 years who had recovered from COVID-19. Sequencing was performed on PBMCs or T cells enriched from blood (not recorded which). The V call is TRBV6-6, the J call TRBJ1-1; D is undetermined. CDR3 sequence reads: CASSPSPVNTEAFF. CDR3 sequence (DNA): TGTGCCAGCAGTCCCTCTCCGGTGAACACTGAAGCTTTCTTT.